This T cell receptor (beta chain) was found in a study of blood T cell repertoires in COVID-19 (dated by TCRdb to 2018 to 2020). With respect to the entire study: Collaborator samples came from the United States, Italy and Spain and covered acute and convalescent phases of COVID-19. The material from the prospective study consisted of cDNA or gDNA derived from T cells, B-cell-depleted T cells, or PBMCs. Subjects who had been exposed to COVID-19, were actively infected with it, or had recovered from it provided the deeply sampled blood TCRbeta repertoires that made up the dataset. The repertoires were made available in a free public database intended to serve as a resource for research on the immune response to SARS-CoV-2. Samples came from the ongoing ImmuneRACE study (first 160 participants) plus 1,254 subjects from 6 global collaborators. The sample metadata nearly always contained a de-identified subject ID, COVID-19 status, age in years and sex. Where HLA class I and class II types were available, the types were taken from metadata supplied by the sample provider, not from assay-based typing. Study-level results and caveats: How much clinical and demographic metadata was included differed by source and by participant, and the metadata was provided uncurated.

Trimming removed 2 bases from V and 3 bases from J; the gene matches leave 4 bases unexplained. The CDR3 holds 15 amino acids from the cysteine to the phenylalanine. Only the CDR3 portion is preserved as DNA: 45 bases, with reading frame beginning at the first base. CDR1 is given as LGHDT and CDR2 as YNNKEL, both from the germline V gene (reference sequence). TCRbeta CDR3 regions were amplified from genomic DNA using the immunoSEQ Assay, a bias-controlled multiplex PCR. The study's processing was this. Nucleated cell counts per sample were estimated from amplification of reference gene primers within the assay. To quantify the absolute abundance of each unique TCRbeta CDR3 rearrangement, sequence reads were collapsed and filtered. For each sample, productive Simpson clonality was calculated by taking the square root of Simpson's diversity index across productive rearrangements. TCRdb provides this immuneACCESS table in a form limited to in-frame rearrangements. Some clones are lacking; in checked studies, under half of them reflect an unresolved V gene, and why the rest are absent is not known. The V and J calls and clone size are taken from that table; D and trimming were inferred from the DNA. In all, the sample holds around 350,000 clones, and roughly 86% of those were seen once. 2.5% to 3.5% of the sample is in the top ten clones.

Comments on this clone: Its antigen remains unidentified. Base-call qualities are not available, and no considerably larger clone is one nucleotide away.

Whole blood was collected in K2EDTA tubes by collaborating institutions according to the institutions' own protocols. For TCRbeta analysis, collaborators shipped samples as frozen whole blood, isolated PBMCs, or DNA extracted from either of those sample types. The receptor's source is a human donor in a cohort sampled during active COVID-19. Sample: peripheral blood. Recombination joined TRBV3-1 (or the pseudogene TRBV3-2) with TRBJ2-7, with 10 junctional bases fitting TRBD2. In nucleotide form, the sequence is TGTGCCAGCAGCCAACAACTAGCGGGGAGCTACGAGCAGTACTTC. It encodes CASSQQLAGSYEQYF.